Reported below is one T cell receptor beta chain. No antigen is known for it. Lacking the conserved final phenylalanine or tryptophan, this CDR3 likely reflects a read error. TCRbeta libraries were built with three rounds of nested PCR, modified from ARM-PCR. MiXCR, run by TCRdb on the multiplex PCR reads, gives a single entry per CDR3 protein. There are 76,000 or so distinct CDR3 sequences in the sample; about two thirds occur only once, and roughly 12% lies in the top ten. No cell sorting was done before RNA was extracted from the tissue. This specimen belongs to a study of tumor and adjacent non-tumor tissue in lung cancer. Study at large: Patients were aged about 30 to 85, approximately 11 men and roughly 5 women, stage I to III.

Whole-study findings and limits: Significantly higher TCR diversity was found in tumor than normal lung. Shorter survival was associated with higher TCR diversity in tumors.

This TCR came from a woman aged 70-85 years with non-small cell lung cancer. The sequenced material came from lung tumor tissue.

CDR3 sequence reads: CACSLPGQGDTEAFY. The CDR3 region has the DNA TGTGCCTGTAGTCTTCCGGGACAGGGGGACACTGAAGCTTTCTAT. This chain connects TRBV19 to TRBJ1-1, with 11 bases that match TRBD1. The CDR3 is 15 residues long. The V gene's germline CDR1 is LNHDA and CDR2 SQIVND (reference sequence).